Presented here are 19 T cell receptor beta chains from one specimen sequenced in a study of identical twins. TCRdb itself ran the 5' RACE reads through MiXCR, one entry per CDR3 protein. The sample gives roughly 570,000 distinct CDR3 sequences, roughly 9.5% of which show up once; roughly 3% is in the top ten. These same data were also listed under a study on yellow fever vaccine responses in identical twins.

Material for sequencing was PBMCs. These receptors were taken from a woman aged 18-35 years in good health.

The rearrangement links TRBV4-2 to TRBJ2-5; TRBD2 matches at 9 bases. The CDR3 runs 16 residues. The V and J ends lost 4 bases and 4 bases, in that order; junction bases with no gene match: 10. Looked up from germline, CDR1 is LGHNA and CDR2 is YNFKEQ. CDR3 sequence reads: CASSPLAGARPETQYF. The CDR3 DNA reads TGTGCCAGCAGCCCTTTAGCGGGAGCGAGGCCAGAGACCCAGTACTTC.

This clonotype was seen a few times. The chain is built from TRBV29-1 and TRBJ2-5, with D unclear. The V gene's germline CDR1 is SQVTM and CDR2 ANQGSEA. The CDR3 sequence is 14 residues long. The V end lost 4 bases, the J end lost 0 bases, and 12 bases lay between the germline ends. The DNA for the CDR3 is TGCAGCGTTGCCCTCATTACTTACCAAGAGACCCAGTACTTC. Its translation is CSVALITYQETQYF.

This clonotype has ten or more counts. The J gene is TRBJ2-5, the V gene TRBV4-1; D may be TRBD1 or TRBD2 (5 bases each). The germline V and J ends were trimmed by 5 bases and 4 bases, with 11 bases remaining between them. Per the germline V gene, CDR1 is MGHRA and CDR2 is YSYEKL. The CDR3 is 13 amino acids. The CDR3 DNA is TGCGCCAGCAGCACTTTCGGGGCAGAGACCCAGTACTTC. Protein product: CASSTFGAETQYF.

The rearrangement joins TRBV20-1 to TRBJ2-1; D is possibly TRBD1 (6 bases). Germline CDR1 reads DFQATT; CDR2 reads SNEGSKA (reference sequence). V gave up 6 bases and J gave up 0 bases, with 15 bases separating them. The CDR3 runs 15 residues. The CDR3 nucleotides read TGCAGTGCACGTAGCTTGGACAGCTCCTACAATGAGCAGTTCTTC. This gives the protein CSARSLDSSYNEQFF.

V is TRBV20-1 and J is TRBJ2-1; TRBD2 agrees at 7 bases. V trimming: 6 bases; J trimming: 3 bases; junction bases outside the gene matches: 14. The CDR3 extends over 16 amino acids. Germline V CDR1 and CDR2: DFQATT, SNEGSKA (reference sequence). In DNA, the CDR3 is TGCAGTGCCCCGGGTAGGACTAGAGGGATCTACAATGAGCAGTTCTTC. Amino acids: CSAPGRTRGIYNEQFF.

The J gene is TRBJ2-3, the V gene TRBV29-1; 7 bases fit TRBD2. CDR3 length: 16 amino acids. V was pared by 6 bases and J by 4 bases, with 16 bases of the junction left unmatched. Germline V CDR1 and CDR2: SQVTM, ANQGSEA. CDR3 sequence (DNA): TGCAGCGTGGACGCGGTAGGGCGAGCGGGATCAGATACGCAGTATTTT. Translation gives CSVDAVGRAGSDTQYF.

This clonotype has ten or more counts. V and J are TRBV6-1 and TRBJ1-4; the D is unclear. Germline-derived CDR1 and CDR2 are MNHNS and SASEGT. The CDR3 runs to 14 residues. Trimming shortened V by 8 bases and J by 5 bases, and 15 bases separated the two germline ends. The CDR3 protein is CASGRPGKNEKLFF. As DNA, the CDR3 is TGTGCCAGCGGCAGACCCGGGAAGAATGAAAAACTGTTTTTT.

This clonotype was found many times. CDR3 sequence reads: CSARDLGTKPDAGELFF. In DNA form, the CDR3 reads TGCAGTGCTAGAGATCTGGGGACCAAACCGGACGCCGGGGAGCTGTTTTTT. The chain uses TRBV20-1 and TRBJ2-2; the D call may be TRBD1 or TRBD2 (5 bases each). Trimming removed 0 bases at V and 6 bases at J, with 20 bases between. CDR1 is DFQATT and CDR2 is SNEGSKA in the germline V gene (reference sequence). The CDR3 runs 17 residues.

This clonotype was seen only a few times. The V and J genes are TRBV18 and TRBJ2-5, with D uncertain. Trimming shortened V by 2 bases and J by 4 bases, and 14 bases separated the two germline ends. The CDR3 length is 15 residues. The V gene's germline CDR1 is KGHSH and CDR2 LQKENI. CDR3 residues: CASSPEAYLGETQYF. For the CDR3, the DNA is TGTGCCAGCTCACCAGAGGCCTATTTGGGAGAGACCCAGTACTTC.

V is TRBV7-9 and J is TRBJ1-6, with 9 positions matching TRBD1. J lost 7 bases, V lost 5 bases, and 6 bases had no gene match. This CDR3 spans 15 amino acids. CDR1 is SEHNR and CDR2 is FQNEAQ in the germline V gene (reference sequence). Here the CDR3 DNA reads TGTGCCAGCAGCCGGGGGGACAGGGACAATTCACCCCTCCACTTT. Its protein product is CASSRGDRDNSPLHF.

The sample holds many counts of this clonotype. Written as DNA, the CDR3 is TGCGCCAGCAGCCCCGGGACCAAAGAGACCCAGTACTTC. It translates to CASSPGTKETQYF. The chain recombines TRBV5-1 with TRBJ2-5; D is perhaps TRBD1 or TRBD2 (5 bases each). CDR1 is SGHRS, CDR2 YFSETQ, per germline. The germline V and J ends were trimmed by 4 bases and 3 bases, with 10 bases remaining between them. The CDR3 consists of 13 residues.

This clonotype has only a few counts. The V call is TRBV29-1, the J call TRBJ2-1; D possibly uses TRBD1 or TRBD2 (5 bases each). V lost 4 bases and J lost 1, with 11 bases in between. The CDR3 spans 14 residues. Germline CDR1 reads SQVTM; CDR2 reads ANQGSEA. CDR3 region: CSVGGFASYNEQFF. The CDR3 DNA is TGCAGCGTTGGGGGGTTCGCATCCTACAATGAGCAGTTCTTC.

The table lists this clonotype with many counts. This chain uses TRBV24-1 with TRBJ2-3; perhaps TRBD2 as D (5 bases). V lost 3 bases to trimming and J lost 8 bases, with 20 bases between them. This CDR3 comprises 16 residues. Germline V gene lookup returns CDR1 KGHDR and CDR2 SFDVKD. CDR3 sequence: CATSDAPRLAEGTQYF. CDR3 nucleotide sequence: TGTGCCACCAGTGATGCCCCGCGGCTAGCTGAAGGTACGCAGTATTTT.

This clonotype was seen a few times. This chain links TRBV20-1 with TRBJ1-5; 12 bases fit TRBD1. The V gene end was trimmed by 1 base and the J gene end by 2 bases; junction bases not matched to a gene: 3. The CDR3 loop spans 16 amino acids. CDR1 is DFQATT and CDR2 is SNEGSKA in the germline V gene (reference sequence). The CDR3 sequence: CSARGDRGQGNQPQHF. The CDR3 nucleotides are TGCAGTGCTAGAGGGGACAGGGGGCAGGGCAATCAGCCCCAGCATTTT.

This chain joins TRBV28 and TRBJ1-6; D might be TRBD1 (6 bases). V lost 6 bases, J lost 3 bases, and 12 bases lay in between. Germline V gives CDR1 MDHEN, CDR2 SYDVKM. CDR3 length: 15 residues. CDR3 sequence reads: CASRLGQSYNSPLHF. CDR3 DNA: TGTGCCAGCAGACTCGGACAGAGCTATAATTCACCCCTCCACTTT.

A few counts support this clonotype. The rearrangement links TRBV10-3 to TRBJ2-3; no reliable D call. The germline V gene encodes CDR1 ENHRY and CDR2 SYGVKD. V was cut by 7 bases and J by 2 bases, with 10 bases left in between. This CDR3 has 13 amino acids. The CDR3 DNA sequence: TGTGCCATCACCGGCGGCACCACAGATACGCAGTATTTT. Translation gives CAITGGTTDTQYF.

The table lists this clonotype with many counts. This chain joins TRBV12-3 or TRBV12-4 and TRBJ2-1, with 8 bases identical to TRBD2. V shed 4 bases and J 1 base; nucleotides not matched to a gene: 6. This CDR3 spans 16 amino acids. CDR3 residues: CASSSLAGPSYNEQFF. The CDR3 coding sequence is TGTGCCAGCAGTTCGTTAGCGGGGCCTTCCTACAATGAGCAGTTCTTC.

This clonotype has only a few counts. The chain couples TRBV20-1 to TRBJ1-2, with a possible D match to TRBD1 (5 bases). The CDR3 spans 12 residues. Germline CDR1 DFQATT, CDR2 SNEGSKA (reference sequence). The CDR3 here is CGFHDRTYGYTF. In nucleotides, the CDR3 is TGCGGGTTTCACGACAGAACCTATGGCTACACCTTC.

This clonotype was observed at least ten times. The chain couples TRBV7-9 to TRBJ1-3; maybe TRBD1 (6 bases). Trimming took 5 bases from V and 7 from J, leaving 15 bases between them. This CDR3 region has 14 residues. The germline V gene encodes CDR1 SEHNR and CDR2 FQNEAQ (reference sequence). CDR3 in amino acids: CASSPDQGTNTIYF. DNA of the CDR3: TGTGCCAGCAGCCCGGACCAGGGGACGAACACCATATATTTT.